This TCR beta chain comes out of a study of T cell repertoires in cytomegalovirus infection. MiXCR, applied by TCRdb to the reads, yields one record per CDR3 protein. The sample lists 300,000 to 400,000 distinct CDR3 sequences, roughly 9.5% occurring once. As concerns this clonotype: The antigen is not known.

The CDR3 runs 14 residues. Germline V gives CDR1 MNHNS, CDR2 SASEGT. V was pared by 6 bases and J by 5 bases, with 3 bases of the junction left unmatched. Overall study findings and caveats: HLA-C-restricted TCR beta clonotypes specific for CMV led the ex vivo response. The study identified carriers of CMV plus the relevant HLA from cumulative public TCR beta family frequency.

The TCR was taken from a human donor in good health (CMV status not recorded). Some clones in this sample may be carry-over from other donors' samples. V is TRBV6-1 and J is TRBJ2-5; TRBD2 aligns across 13 bases. Material for sequencing was PBMCs. This chain's CDR3 is CASRGLAGPETQYF. The CDR3 DNA reads TGTGCCAGCAGGGGACTAGCGGGGCCGGAGACCCAGTACTTC.